This TCR beta chain was sequenced during a study of beta chain features in type 1 diabetes. Study-level information: Cell yields, gender and age were comparable in patients and healthy donors. Across every sample, approximately 110,000,000 sorted cells were examined in total. Points from the study as a whole: Type 1 diabetes patients showed fewer insertions and more deletions at VDJ junctions.

Expressed TCRB transcripts got sequenced, as all isolated RNA was reverse transcribed. Using immunoSEQ multiplex PCR, the repertoire was profiled, and TCRdb retains in-frame clones only, with some absent. Of about 140,000 clones listed, around 7% are singletons. Remarks on this clone: The antigen remains unidentified.

Isolation of CD4+ naive, central memory, regulatory and stem cell-like memory cells was achieved by sorting via CD45RO/CCR7/CD25/CD127/CD95/CD27. Sequencing used central memory CD4+ T cells from blood. The receptor's source is a woman aged 25-40 years in good health.

As DNA, the CDR3 is TGTGCCAGCAGCATACCCCAGGGTGTTGGGGAGCTGTTTTTT. Its protein product is CASSIPQGVGELFF. The chain links TRBV28 to TRBJ2-2; a weak D match, TRBD1 (5 bases). V was pared by 6 bases and J by 8 bases, with 16 bases between. The germline V gene has CDR1 MDHEN and CDR2 SYDVKM. CDR3 size: 14 residues. Looking up the rest from reference TRBV28 and TRBJ2-2 gives the full variable domain: DVKVTQSSRYLVKRTGEKVFLECVQDMDHENMFWYRQDPGLGLRLIYFSYDVKMKEKGDIPEGYSVSREKKERFSLILESASTNQTSMYLCASSIPQGVGELFFGEGSRLTVL.